The 31 T cell receptor beta chains below were found in one sample sequenced in a study of cytomegalovirus exposure and HLA in healthy donors. The PCR had 60 Vbeta and 13 Jbeta primers. Method: immunoSEQ multiplex PCR; TCRdb's copy keeps in-frame clones and lacks some. The sample includes about 170,000 clones. The sequenced material came from PBMCs. The receptors derive from a woman younger than 35 in good health and CMV-seropositive.

The chain carries TRBV7-3 and TRBJ2-3; the D gene is possibly TRBD1 (6 bases). This CDR3 has 16 amino acids. CDR1 is SGHTA and CDR2 is FQGTGA in the germline V gene. V was pared by 2 bases and J by 0 bases, with 12 bases between. CDR3 nucleotides: TGTGCCAGCAGCTTAGGGTTGGGACAAAGCACAGATACGCAGTATTTT. Its translation is CASSLGLGQSTDTQYF. The variable domain in full, completed from reference TRBV7-3 and TRBJ2-3, reads GAGVSQTPSNKVTEKGKYVELRCDPISGHTALYWYRQSLGQGPEFLIYFQGTGAADDSGLPNDRFFAVRPEGSVSTLKIQRTERGDSAVYLCASSLGLGQSTDTQYFGPGTRLTVL.

V is TRBV18 and J is TRBJ1-1; D gene uncertain. V was shortened by 5 bases and J by 1 base, with 5 bases between the two germline ends. This CDR3 region has 12 residues. Germline CDR1 reads KGHSH; CDR2 reads LQKENI. The CDR3 sequence is CASSEGNTEAFF. For the CDR3, the DNA is TGTGCCAGCTCAGAGGGGAACACTGAAGCTTTCTTT. Filled out from reference TRBV18 and TRBJ1-1, the complete variable domain reads NAGVMQNPRHLVRRRGQEARLRCSPMKGHSHVYWYRQLPEEGLKFMVYLQKENIIDESGMPKERFSAEFPKEGPSILRIQQVVRGDSAAYFCASSEGNTEAFFGQGTRLTVV.

The chain couples TRBV11-2 to TRBJ2-5; TRBD2 agrees at 7 bases. There are 14 residues in the CDR3. Trimming removed 5 bases from V and 2 bases from J; junction bases left unmatched: 5. Germline V lookup: CDR1 SGHAT, CDR2 FQNNGV. Here the CDR3 reads CASSPRGLQETQYF. The CDR3 nucleotides read TGTGCCAGCAGCCCCCGGGGACTACAAGAGACCCAGTACTTC.

Here the CDR3 reads CASSLTRETQYF. The CDR3 bases are TGTGCCAGCAGCTTAACTCGAGAGACCCAGTACTTC. The chain is built from TRBV11-2 and TRBJ2-5; no definite D call. The CDR3 has 12 residues. The germline V gene encodes CDR1 SGHAT and CDR2 FQNNGV. Trimming stripped 2 bases from V and 4 bases from J, with 5 bases between.

The chain links TRBV28 to TRBJ1-5; D is perhaps TRBD1 (5 bases). Trimming removed 2 bases at V and 4 bases at J, with 6 bases between. The CDR3 contains 13 residues. The germline V gene encodes CDR1 MDHEN and CDR2 SYDVKM. CDR3 loop: CASSLNRNQPQHF. The DNA of the CDR3 is TGTGCCAGCAGTTTAAACAGGAATCAGCCCCAGCATTTT.

This chain joins TRBV29-1 and TRBJ2-6; D call uncertain. Between the trimmed V and J ends, which lost 0 bases and 0 bases, there was a span of 6 bases. Germline CDR1 and CDR2: SQVTM and ANQGSEA. This CDR3 region has 15 residues. The CDR3 protein is CSVEDRLSGANVLTF. CDR3 sequence (DNA): TGCAGCGTTGAAGATCGTCTCTCTGGGGCCAACGTCCTGACTTTC.

The CDR3 region is CASSPGQGAYEQYF. The CDR3 DNA is TGTGCCAGCAGCCCGGGACAGGGGGCTTACGAGCAGTACTTC. The chain links TRBV5-5 to TRBJ2-7; 12 nucleotides match TRBD1. The V gene's germline CDR1 is SGHKS and CDR2 YYEKEE (reference sequence). The CDR3 runs to 14 residues. V gave up 4 bases and J gave up 4 bases; unmatched junction bases: 3.

The rearrangement links TRBV7-9 to TRBJ2-3; TRBD2 might be the D (6 bases). The CDR3 extends over 18 amino acids. Germline V gene data show CDR1 as SEHNR and CDR2 as FQNEAQ (reference sequence). Trimming took off 4 bases at V and 2 bases at J, with 22 bases between the two ends. In DNA, the CDR3 is TGTGCCAGCAGCTCGAAGATCCGACTAGTGGGGCCCACAGATACGCAGTATTTT. It yields the protein CASSSKIRLVGPTDTQYF.

This chain uses TRBV6-5 with TRBJ1-2, with 8 bases fitting TRBD1. Germline CDR1 reads MNHEY; CDR2 reads SVGAGI. Germline trimming cut 6 bases from V and 6 bases from J; bases unmatched to any gene: 3. This CDR3 is 12 amino acids long. The CDR3, as DNA: TGTGCCAGCAGACGGACAGGGAATGGCTACACCTTC. This encodes CASRRTGNGYTF.

The chain has TRBV13 and TRBJ2-7, with D possibly being TRBD2 (5 bases). The germline V gene has CDR1 PRHDT and CDR2 FYEKMQ (reference sequence). The V and J ends lost 0 bases and 2 bases respectively, with 11 bases between them. The CDR3 totals 15 residues. This CDR3 reads CASSLGRGPAYEQYF. The CDR3 coding sequence is TGTGCCAGCAGCTTAGGCCGAGGGCCTGCCTACGAGCAGTACTTC. Based on the CDR3 plus reference TRBV13 and TRBJ2-7, the full variable domain is AAGVIQSPRHLIKEKRETATLKCYPIPRHDTVYWYQQGPGQDPQFLISFYEKMQSDKGSIPDRFSAQQFSDYHSELNMSSLELGDSALYFCASSLGRGPAYEQYFGPGTRLTVT.

The chain carries TRBV4-1 and TRBJ2-3; TRBD2 aligns across 12 bases. The V gene end was trimmed by 3 bases and the J gene end by 4 bases; junction bases not matched to a gene: 14. There are 19 residues in the CDR3. Looked up from germline, CDR1 is MGHRA and CDR2 is YSYEKL. The CDR3 sequence is CASSHGLLGLAGGSDTQYF. The CDR3 DNA reads TGCGCCAGCAGCCACGGGTTACTGGGTCTAGCGGGGGGGTCAGATACGCAGTATTTT.

The V call is TRBV6-5, the J call TRBJ2-3; 11 nucleotides agree with TRBD2. The CDR3 covers 16 residues. V shed 2 bases, J shed 3 bases, and the junction held 4 bases outside the gene matches. The V gene's germline CDR1 is MNHEY and CDR2 SVGAGI. The chain's CDR3 is CASSYGLAGGTDTQYF. CDR3 nucleotide sequence: TGTGCCAGCAGTTACGGGCTAGCGGGGGGTACAGATACGCAGTATTTT.

In DNA, the CDR3 is TGTGCCAGCAGCTTAGTCCAGGGTACTTCGGGCACTGAAGCTTTCTTT. The encoded protein is CASSLVQGTSGTEAFF. The chain is built from TRBV11-2 and TRBJ1-1, with D perhaps matching TRBD1 (5 bases). This CDR3 has 16 residues. The germline V gene has CDR1 SGHAT and CDR2 FQNNGV. V was cut by 1 base and J by 4 bases, with 16 bases left in between.

CDR3 sequence (DNA): TGCGCCAGCTCATGGCAGACTAACTATGGCTACACCTTC. Protein product: CASSWQTNYGYTF. V and J are TRBV5-1 and TRBJ1-2; D not certain. From germline, CDR1 is SGHRS and CDR2 YFSETQ. Trimming removed 7 bases at V and 0 bases at J, with 10 bases between. There are 13 residues in the CDR3.

The chain combines TRBV2 with TRBJ2-3; 7 nucleotides line up with TRBD1. Per germline, CDR1 SNHLY and CDR2 FYNNEI. This CDR3 contains 14 residues. The J segment lost 4 bases and the V segment lost 10 bases, leaving 11 bases of the junction unmatched. CDR3: CATQGQSLADTQYF. CDR3 sequence (DNA): TGTGCCACCCAGGGACAGTCCTTGGCAGATACGCAGTATTTT.

In nucleotides, the CDR3 is TGTGCCAGCATGGAAGTGGGGACAGTCTATGGCTACACCTTC. Translating it yields CASMEVGTVYGYTF. The chain links TRBV6-1 to TRBJ1-2; 7 positions match TRBD1. This CDR3 comprises 14 residues. Germline lookup yields CDR1 MNHNS and CDR2 SASEGT. Losses at the gene ends were 7 bases for V and 4 bases for J; bases not matched to a gene: 9.

The V and J genes are TRBV13 and TRBJ2-5, with 9 nucleotides matching TRBD2. V was clipped by 4 bases and J by 4 bases; unmatched bases: 4. CDR3 length equals 14 residues. Germline CDR1 reads PRHDT; CDR2 reads FYEKMQ (reference sequence). DNA for the CDR3: TGTGCCAGCAGCTCCGGGACTAGCTTAGAGACCCAGTACTTC. Residues: CASSSGTSLETQYF.

This rearrangement joins TRBV18 to TRBJ1-5; the D is unclear. V lost 1 base to trimming and J lost 2 bases, with 6 bases between them. Germline V gene sequence: CDR1 KGHSH, CDR2 LQKENI. This CDR3 is 14 amino acids long. The CDR3 is CASSPLSGNQPQHF. The CDR3 DNA is TGTGCCAGCTCACCACTTTCTGGCAATCAGCCCCAGCATTTT.

This chain joins TRBV6-5 and TRBJ1-2; the D is unclear. The CDR3 covers 14 residues. The V end was cut by 6 bases, the J end by 7 bases, with 18 bases between. Per the germline V gene, CDR1 is MNHEY and CDR2 is SVGAGI. CDR3 residues: CASRGDGIPGGYTF. The CDR3 nucleotides are TGTGCCAGCAGGGGAGACGGGATTCCTGGTGGCTACACCTTC.

The chain links TRBV2 to TRBJ1-1, with 10 bases matching TRBD1. Trimming at V came to 5 bases and at J to 1 base, leaving 13 bases not matched to a gene. This CDR3 contains 18 residues. Germline assignment: CDR1 SNHLY and CDR2 FYNNEI. DNA for the CDR3: TGTGCCAGCAGTCATAGCCTCCGGGACAGGGGACAGAACACTGAAGCTTTCTTT. Amino acid sequence: CASSHSLRDRGQNTEAFF.

The chain is built from TRBV5-4 and TRBJ2-3; weak D call: TRBD2 (5 bases). V dropped 4 bases and J dropped 3 bases, with 15 bases sitting between them. The CDR3 has 15 residues. Germline lookup yields CDR1 SGHNT and CDR2 YYREEE (reference sequence). CDR3 DNA: TGTGCCAGCAGCCTCCGGGCCGGGGAGACAGATACGCAGTATTTT. The encoded protein is CASSLRAGETDTQYF. Looking up the rest from reference TRBV5-4 and TRBJ2-3 gives the full variable domain: ETGVTQSPTHLIKTRGQQVTLRCSSQSGHNTVSWYQQALGQGPQFIFQYYREEENGRGNFPPRFSGLQFPNYSSELNVNALELDDSALYLCASSLRAGETDTQYFGPGTRLTVL.

The V and J genes are TRBV15 and TRBJ2-3; the D is unclear. Trimming cost V 2 bases and J 6 bases, with 9 bases left between them. The CDR3 extends over 13 amino acids. Germline V gene sequence: CDR1 LNHNV, CDR2 YYDKDF (reference sequence). The CDR3 DNA sequence: TGTGCCACCAGCAGAACAGTTCTGGATACGCAGTATTTT. It specifies CATSRTVLDTQYF.

This chain links TRBV18 with TRBJ2-2, with 13 bases identical to TRBD2. V gave up 3 bases and J gave up 0 bases; unmatched junction bases: 4. Germline lookup yields CDR1 KGHSH and CDR2 LQKENI. The CDR3 is 18 amino acids. Here the CDR3 reads CASSPGLAGVTNTGELFF. The CDR3 DNA is TGTGCCAGCTCACCTGGACTAGCGGGAGTAACGAACACCGGGGAGCTGTTTTTT.

This chain joins TRBV27 and TRBJ1-5; 9 bases align to TRBD1. The J segment lost 4 bases and the V segment lost 1 base, leaving 8 bases of the junction unmatched. CDR1 MNHEY and CDR2 SMNVEV come from the germline V gene (reference sequence). The CDR3 extends over 17 amino acids. CDR3 sequence (DNA): TGTGCCAGCAGTTTATTCGGGGGACAGGGATGGAATCAGCCCCAGCATTTT. This sequence encodes CASSLFGGQGWNQPQHF.

The V and J genes are TRBV30 and TRBJ2-1; TRBD2 agrees at 12 bases. Germline V CDR1 and CDR2: GTSNPN, SVGIG (reference sequence). This CDR3 has 16 amino acids. Unmatched junction bases numbered 4, after V lost 3 bases and J lost 1 base. CDR3 sequence (DNA): TGTGCCTGGAGCGGACTAGCGGGAAGTTCCTACAATGAGCAGTTCTTC. Translating gives CAWSGLAGSSYNEQFF.

V usage is TRBV19 and J usage is TRBJ2-3, with D perhaps matching TRBD2 (6 bases). Germline V gene data show CDR1 as LNHDA and CDR2 as SQIVND (reference sequence). Trimming stripped 3 bases from V and 1 base from J, with 17 bases between. This CDR3 spans 17 amino acids. CDR3 residues: CASSMAYGGGGTDTQYF. The CDR3, as DNA: TGTGCCAGTAGTATGGCCTATGGTGGCGGGGGCACAGATACGCAGTATTTT.

The V gene is TRBV7-2, the J gene TRBJ2-1; the match to TRBD2 covers 10 bases. CDR3 length: 15 residues. Looked up from germline, CDR1 is SGHTA and CDR2 is FQGNSA. Trimming removed 4 bases from V and 4 bases from J; junction bases left unmatched: 4. The CDR3 protein is CASSSGTSAYNEQFF. CDR3 DNA: TGTGCCAGCAGCTCCGGGACTAGCGCTTACAATGAGCAGTTCTTC.

This rearrangement joins TRBV29-1 to TRBJ2-2; D call uncertain. Germline values: CDR1 SQVTM, CDR2 ANQGSEA. The CDR3 length is 11 residues. The chain's CDR3 is CIGGYTGELFF. Written as DNA, the CDR3 is TGCATAGGCGGATACACCGGGGAGCTGTTTTTT.

The V and J genes are TRBV15 and TRBJ2-1; the D gene is possibly TRBD2 (5 bases). The V end was cut by 0 bases, the J end by 9 bases, with 6 bases between. This CDR3 region has 12 residues. Germline CDR1 and CDR2: LNHNV and YYDKDF (reference sequence). CDR3 nucleotide sequence: TGTGCCACCAGCAGAGATGAGGGTGAGCAGTTCTTC. This encodes CATSRDEGEQFF.

The gene calls are TRBV4-2 and TRBJ2-1, with 10 bases identical to TRBD2. The length of the CDR3 is 16 residues. CDR1 LGHNA and CDR2 YNFKEQ come from the germline V gene. The junction had 7 bases not matched to a gene; V was cut back by 4 bases and J by 4 bases. The DNA for the CDR3 is TGTGCCAGCAGCCGAGAAGGGACTAGCGAGTACAATGAGCAGTTCTTC. It codes for CASSREGTSEYNEQFF.

This chain links TRBV19 with TRBJ2-5, with 9 bases lining up with TRBD1. With the DNA end fitting TRBJ2-7 better, the J assignment may be wrong. CDR3 length equals 13 residues. CDR1 is LNHDA and CDR2 is SQIVND in the germline V gene (reference sequence). DNA for the CDR3: TGTGCCAGTTCTCGGGACAGGGTCGACGAGCAGTACTTC. Encoded protein: CASSRDRVDEQYF.